This T cell receptor beta chain was recovered during a study of neurological immune-mediated disorders. This clonotype was seen ten or more times. The CDR3 length is 13 residues. V shed 3 bases and J 5 bases; nucleotides not matched to a gene: 2. In germline, CDR1 is SGHAT, CDR2 FQDESV (reference sequence). A single record per CDR3 protein comes from TCRdb applying MiXCR to the 5' RACE reads. The table includes tens of thousands of distinct CDR3 sequences, 4.5% detected once. The receptor was derived from a woman in her sixties with multiple sclerosis. V gene TRBV11-1 combines with J gene TRBJ1-1, with TRBD1 matching over 8 bases. The sequenced material came from PBMCs. CDR3 sequence (DNA): TGTGCCAGCAGCTTGGACAGGGAGACTGAAGCTTTCTTT. This translates into CASSLDRETEAFF.